These 32 T cell receptor beta chains share one sample of origin, sequenced in a study of blood T cells in healthy people across ages. Alongside a J-beta primer mix, a sample-barcoded 5' primer served in a second PCR lasting roughly 7 to 12 cycles. One entry per CDR3 protein, called by TCRdb with MiXCR from the 5' RACE reads. The profile shows fewer than 700,000 distinct CDR3 sequences, more than 45% of them singletons. Sequences were obtained from blood. These receptor sequences come from a man older than 75 in good health.

The rearrangement joins TRBV20-1 to TRBJ2-1; D is possibly TRBD1 or TRBD2 (5 bases each). Trimming stripped 1 base from V and 4 bases from J, with 14 bases between. Germline V CDR1 and CDR2: DFQATT, SNEGSKA (reference sequence). The CDR3 has 15 amino acids. The CDR3 sequence: CSARGLARGYNEQFF. CDR3 in DNA: TGCAGTGCTAGAGGGTTAGCGAGGGGTTACAATGAGCAGTTCTTC.

The chain is built from TRBV6-2 or TRBV6-3 and TRBJ2-7; TRBD2 aligns across 7 bases. V dropped 6 bases and J dropped 0; count of bases not matched to a gene: 8. Germline V gene sequence: CDR1 MNHEY, CDR2 SVGEGT. The CDR3 is 15 amino acids. In nucleotides, the CDR3 is TGTGCCAGCAGGAAGGCGGGAGACCACTCCTACGAGCAGTACTTC. It encodes CASRKAGDHSYEQYF.

The genes are TRBV2 and TRBJ1-1; D remains unclear. Germline V CDR1 and CDR2: SNHLY, FYNNEI. The CDR3 sequence is 13 residues long. The CDR3 nucleotides read TGTGCAGCAGCAAGGTTGCTCGGCACTGAAGCTTTCTTT. Protein: CAAARLLGTEAFF.

The rearrangement joins TRBV18 to TRBJ2-1; D unclear. The tail of the sequence fits TRBJ2-7 better, so the J call may be wrong. The CDR3 is 14 residues long. The germline V gene has CDR1 KGHSH and CDR2 LQKENI. The CDR3 sequence: CASSQTSSYNEQYF. The CDR3 DNA is TGTGCCAGCTCACAGACCAGCTCCTACAATGAGCAGTACTTC.

This clonotype was counted a few times. The chain joins TRBV7-2 to TRBJ2-5; D call uncertain. V was cut by 3 bases and J by 0 bases, with 8 bases left in between. This CDR3 contains 14 residues. Germline V gene data show CDR1 as SGHTA and CDR2 as FQGNSA. CDR3 DNA sequence: TGTGCCAGCAGCTTCTTCCTCGACCAAGAGACCCAGTACTTC. It specifies CASSFFLDQETQYF.

The gene calls are TRBV6-5 and TRBJ1-4, with TRBD1 matching over 8 bases. CDR1 and CDR2 (germline): MNHEY, SVGAGI. The CDR3 extends over 15 amino acids. Trimming at V came to 6 bases and at J to 8 bases, leaving 11 bases not matched to a gene. In nucleotides, the CDR3 is TGTGCCAGCAGACCATCAGGGGGCTTAGGAGAAAAACTGTTTTTT. It translates to CASRPSGGLGEKLFF.

The chain employs TRBV30 and TRBJ2-3, with D uncertain. Trimming stripped 0 bases from V and 0 bases from J, with 7 bases between. The CDR3 runs to 14 residues. CDR1 GTSNPN and CDR2 SVGIG come from the germline V gene (reference sequence). The CDR3 nucleotides are TGTGCCTGGAGTGTTGGATACAGCACAGATACGCAGTATTTT. Translating it yields CAWSVGYSTDTQYF.

This chain links TRBV7-9 with TRBJ2-7, with D possibly being TRBD1 or TRBD2 (5 bases each). CDR3 length: 14 amino acids. V was shortened by 5 bases and J by 5 bases, with 16 bases between the two germline ends. Germline assignment: CDR1 SEHNR and CDR2 FQNEAQ (reference sequence). This CDR3 reads CASSQTGTLDEQYF. CDR3 in DNA: TGTGCCAGCAGCCAAACGGGGACCCTAGACGAGCAGTACTTC.

This chain uses TRBV20-1 with TRBJ2-1; D is uncertain. Trimming removed 2 bases at V and 0 bases at J, with 8 bases between. The CDR3 consists of 14 residues. Germline V gene sequence: CDR1 DFQATT, CDR2 SNEGSKA (reference sequence). CDR3 protein: CSARTVSSYNEQFF. The CDR3 region has the DNA TGCAGTGCTAGAACCGTCAGCTCCTACAATGAGCAGTTCTTC.

The V and J genes are TRBV7-2 and TRBJ1-4; tentatively, D is TRBD1 (5 bases). CDR1 SGHTA and CDR2 FQGNSA come from the germline V gene. The CDR3 totals 12 residues. Trimming took off 7 bases at V and 5 bases at J, with 8 bases between the two ends. CDR3 sequence reads: CASNRRNEKLFF. CDR3 coding DNA: TGTGCCAGCAACAGGAGAAATGAAAAACTGTTTTTT.

This chain links TRBV7-2 with TRBJ2-7; 9 bases agree with TRBD2. This CDR3 region has 14 residues. CDR1 and CDR2 from the germline V gene are SGHTA and FQGNSA. With 5 bases clipped from V and 3 bases from J, the junction kept 5 bases outside the gene matches. The CDR3 loop reads CASSQTSGSYEQYF. CDR3 nucleotides: TGTGCCAGCAGCCAGACTAGCGGTAGCTACGAGCAGTACTTC.

The CDR3 region is CASSLESSGANVLTF. Here the CDR3 DNA reads TGCGCCAGCAGCTTGGAAAGCTCTGGGGCCAACGTCCTGACTTTC. The chain recombines TRBV5-1 with TRBJ2-6; D gene ambiguous. CDR3 length equals 15 residues. Looked up from germline, CDR1 is SGHRS and CDR2 is YFSETQ. Trimming cost V 0 bases and J 0 bases, with 4 bases left between them.

The rearrangement joins TRBV7-2 to TRBJ2-4; 10 nucleotides match TRBD1. Germline values: CDR1 SGHTA, CDR2 FQGNSA. V lost 2 bases and J lost 8; bases outside the gene matches: 6. The CDR3 spans 15 residues. CDR3 region: CASSLIGQGGHIQYF. The DNA for the CDR3 is TGTGCCAGCAGCTTAATCGGACAGGGGGGACACATTCAGTACTTC.

The genes are TRBV20-1 and TRBJ2-7; 8 bases map to TRBD1. CDR3 length: 15 residues. Germline trimming cut 0 bases from V and 4 bases from J; bases unmatched to any gene: 8. Germline V gene sequence: CDR1 DFQATT, CDR2 SNEGSKA (reference sequence). The CDR3, as DNA: TGCAGTGCTAGAGATCCGGGACAGGTGGGTTACGAGCAGTACTTC. This sequence encodes CSARDPGQVGYEQYF.

The chain employs TRBV6-6 and TRBJ2-2; tentatively, D is TRBD1 (6 bases). With 4 bases removed from V and 4 bases from J, the gap between germline ends came to 10 bases. The germline CDR1 and CDR2 sequences are MNHNY and SVGAGI (reference sequence). The CDR3 runs 14 residues. DNA for the CDR3: TGTGCCAGCAGTTCTGCACAGGGCACCGGGGAGCTGTTTTTT. Its translation: CASSSAQGTGELFF.

In this sample, this clonotype turned up a few times. The chain combines TRBV6-2 or TRBV6-3 with TRBJ2-4, with D possibly matching TRBD1 (5 bases). Germline CDR1 MNHEY, CDR2 SVGEGT. V was clipped by 6 bases and J by 0 bases, with 15 bases between them. CDR3 length: 16 residues. In DNA, the CDR3 is TGTGCCAGCAGAACAGACAGAAGGGGAGCCAAAAACATTCAGTACTTC. This codes for CASRTDRRGAKNIQYF.

This chain links TRBV3-1 with TRBJ2-4; D gene uncertain. The closer fit of TRBJ2-1 to the DNA end suggests the J call may be wrong. The germline CDR1 and CDR2 sequences are LGHDT and YNNKEL (reference sequence). The CDR3 loop spans 13 amino acids. The DNA for the CDR3 is TGTGCCAGCAGCCAAGACACGACCTGGTCTCAGTTCTTC. This encodes CASSQDTTWSQFF.

Points on this clonotype: A much larger clone differs from this one at a single base, so this may be a read error. The chain combines TRBV6-6 with TRBJ2-5; no reliable D call. CDR3 length: 13 residues. Germline V CDR1 and CDR2: MNHNY, SVGAGI (reference sequence). Trimming removed 6 bases at V and 13 bases at J, with 21 bases between. CDR3 in DNA: TGTGCCAGCAGCCCGGACCACACCTACGAGCGGTACTTC. As protein: CASSPDHTYERYF.

The V call is TRBV18, the J call TRBJ2-7, with 14 bases lining up with TRBD2. V gave up 3 bases and J gave up 7 bases; unmatched junction bases: 8. CDR1 is KGHSH, CDR2 LQKENI, per germline. The CDR3 sequence is 16 residues long. CDR3 sequence: CASSPKGLAGGWEQYF. CDR3 nucleotide sequence: TGTGCCAGCTCACCTAAAGGACTAGCGGGAGGATGGGAGCAGTACTTC.

This clonotype has a handful of counts. V usage is TRBV10-3 and J usage is TRBJ2-7; 11 bases map to TRBD1. This CDR3 has 15 amino acids. CDR1 is ENHRY and CDR2 is SYGVKD in the germline V gene. Trimming removed 6 bases from V and 2 bases from J; junction bases left unmatched: 6. The CDR3 region is CAIRDSDRGPYEQYF. The DNA for the CDR3 is TGTGCCATCAGAGACTCGGACAGGGGGCCCTACGAGCAGTACTTC.

This clonotype was found a few times. J is TRBJ2-5 and V is TRBV3-1, with a possible D match to TRBD2 (6 bases). The V end was cut by 1 base, the J end by 9 bases, with 18 bases between. Germline V CDR1 and CDR2: LGHDT, YNNKEL (reference sequence). The CDR3 runs 15 residues. DNA for the CDR3: TGTGCCAGCAGCCAAGGGCCCACTAGCCCAAGGGCCCAGTACTTC. This translates into CASSQGPTSPRAQYF.

The gene calls are TRBV5-6 and TRBJ2-5; D gene unclear. CDR1 SGHDT and CDR2 YYEEEE come from the germline V gene. Trimming pared 3 bases from V and 2 bases from J, leaving 8 bases between. This CDR3 is built from 13 residues. The DNA of the CDR3 is TGTGCCAGCAGCTCAGAACCACAAGAGACCCAGTACTTC. Translating gives CASSSEPQETQYF.

The rearrangement joins TRBV20-1 to TRBJ2-1; TRBD2 agrees at 11 bases. CDR3 size: 15 residues. CDR1 is DFQATT, CDR2 SNEGSKA, per germline (reference sequence). The junction had 3 bases not matched to a gene; V was cut back by 3 bases and J by 2 bases. The CDR3 DNA reads as TGCAGTGCTAGGCTAGCGGGGGGACCCTACAATGAGCAGTTCTTC. Amino acids: CSARLAGGPYNEQFF.

The chain joins TRBV7-9 to TRBJ2-1; TRBD2 aligns across 9 bases. Germline assignment: CDR1 SEHNR and CDR2 FQNEAQ (reference sequence). The V segment lost 6 bases and the J segment 8 bases; nucleotides outside the gene matches: 11. The CDR3 covers 15 residues. The CDR3 spells CASRSGTSSGDEQFF. CDR3 bases: TGTGCCAGCAGATCCGGGACTAGCTCTGGGGATGAGCAGTTCTTC.

This sequence joins TRBV28 and TRBJ1-4; D is undetermined. The CDR3 loop spans 12 amino acids. Trimming removed 8 bases from V and 7 bases from J, with 11 bases in between. The germline V gene has CDR1 MDHEN and CDR2 SYDVKM. CDR3 nucleotide sequence: TGTGCCAGCGGTCTACCCACTGAAAAACTGTTTTTT. It translates to CASGLPTEKLFF.

In this sample, this clonotype turned up many times. The genes are TRBV7-2 and TRBJ2-1, with 14 bases fitting TRBD2. From germline, CDR1 is SGHTA and CDR2 FQGNSA. The CDR3 has 19 amino acids. V shed 7 bases, J shed 5 bases, and the junction held 16 bases outside the gene matches. The CDR3 reads CASKLWGTSGGGTDNEQFF. The CDR3 DNA reads TGTGCCAGCAAGCTCTGGGGGACTAGCGGGGGCGGAACCGACAATGAGCAGTTCTTC.

Only a few counts were recorded for this clonotype. The gene calls are TRBV20-1 and TRBJ2-7; possible D gene TRBD2, 7 bases. V shed 3 bases and J shed 2 bases, with 17 bases lying between them. In germline, CDR1 is DFQATT, CDR2 SNEGSKA (reference sequence). This CDR3 comprises 15 residues. DNA of the CDR3: TGCAGTGCTAGCGTCCAAGGGGGAGGGCCCTACGAGCAGTACTTC. It codes for CSASVQGGGPYEQYF.

This clonotype was detected only a few times. This chain links TRBV6-2 or TRBV6-3 with TRBJ2-7; 13 bases align to TRBD2. This CDR3 comprises 13 residues. With V trimmed by 6 bases and J by 12 bases, 8 bases remained unmatched. Germline CDR1 MNHEY, CDR2 SVGEGT. CDR3 sequence (DNA): TGTGCCAGCAGCCGGACTAGCGGGAGTCTTTGGTACTTC. Translation: CASSRTSGSLWYF.

This chain joins TRBV7-2 and TRBJ2-1; TRBD1 might be the D (5 bases). The V end lost 9 bases, the J end lost 8 bases, and 11 bases lay between the germline ends. Germline V gene data show CDR1 as SGHTA and CDR2 as FQGNSA. CDR3 size: 11 residues. In DNA, the CDR3 is TGTGCCAGTGCGGCAGGGTATGAGCAGTTCTTC. Its translation is CASAAGYEQFF.

Turning to this clonotype: One end of the junction fails to match germline, which may point to a read error. V is TRBV4-1 and J is TRBJ2-4; 8 bases are a match to TRBD1. The CDR3 sequence is 16 residues long. Germline CDR1 reads MGHRA; CDR2 reads YSYEKL. The CDR3 bases are TGCGCCAGCAGCCTGCCACCGGGTACAGGGGGATACGAGCAGTGCTTC. Its translation is CASSLPPGTGGYEQCF.

CDR3 loop: CSVESLPLRGEAFF. CDR3 coding DNA: TGCAGCGTTGAATCCCTTCCCCTTCGAGGTGAAGCTTTCTTT. The chain joins TRBV29-1 to TRBJ1-1; D unclear. The CDR3 contains 14 residues. Germline V gene sequence: CDR1 SQVTM, CDR2 ANQGSEA. The ends were cut back, 2 bases at V and 7 bases at J, with 17 bases in the middle.

Many counts were recorded for this clonotype. The V and J genes are TRBV6-6 and TRBJ1-2, with TRBD1 identical over 10 bases. V shed 3 bases and J 0 bases; nucleotides not matched to a gene: 7. Germline assignment: CDR1 MNHNY and CDR2 SVGAGI (reference sequence). The CDR3 has 17 amino acids. CDR3 sequence reads: CASSYRTGGSTNYGYTF. CDR3 in DNA: TGTGCCAGCAGTTATAGGACAGGGGGATCCACTAACTATGGCTACACCTTC.